This paragraph covers one T cell receptor beta chain sequence. It lacks a known antigen. Base qualities are not recorded, but no much larger clone differs from it by a single base. This sample stems from a study of blood T cell repertoires in COVID-19 (dated by TCRdb to the early 2020s). As for the study more broadly: Samples from collaborators originated in the United States, Italy and Spain and spanned both the acute and convalescent phases of COVID-19. Deeply sampled blood TCRbeta repertoires from subjects exposed to, actively infected with, or recovered from COVID-19 were included in the dataset. The prospective study material was composed of cDNA or gDNA derived from T cells, B-cell-depleted T cells, or PBMCs. The samples were drawn from the first 160 participants of the ongoing ImmuneRACE study and from 1,254 subjects provided by 6 global collaborators. HLA class I and class II types, where available, came from metadata supplied by the sample provider rather than from assay-based typing. Nearly every sample came with metadata listing a de-identified subject ID, COVID-19 status, age in years and sex. The repertoires were made available in a free public database intended to serve as a resource for research on the immune response to SARS-CoV-2. The paper as a whole reports these results and caveats: Clinical and demographic metadata were provided uncurated, with the amount varying by source and participant.

Unmatched junction bases come to 9, with V trimmed by 6 bases and J by 5 bases. The CDR3 sequence holds 15 residues, the cysteine and phenylalanine included. CDR3 DNA is the only sequence kept; it has 45 bases, read in frame from the first base. The germline V gene specifies SGHRS as CDR1 and YFSETQ as CDR2. TCRbeta CDR3 regions were amplified from genomic DNA using the immunoSEQ Assay, a bias-controlled multiplex PCR. The study's processing was this. Nucleated cell counts per sample were estimated from amplification of reference gene primers within the assay. Sequence reads were collapsed and filtered to measure the absolute abundance of every unique TCRbeta CDR3 rearrangement. Productive Simpson clonality was computed per sample as the square root of Simpson's diversity index over productive rearrangements. Imported from immuneACCESS, the table was reduced by TCRdb to in-frame sequences with V and J called. These copies leave out some clones; in studies compared against another copy, an unresolved V gene accounts for under half, and the cause of the remainder is not known. Clone size and V and J calls were adopted from that table, with D and trimming inferred from the DNA. The sample contains just over 150,000 clones, 85% of them found a single time. Jointly, the top ten make up about 3.5% of the sample.

The collaborating institutions used their own protocols to collect whole blood in K2EDTA tubes. For TCRbeta analysis, collaborators shipped samples in one of three forms: frozen whole blood, isolated PBMCs, or DNA extracted from either of those sample types. The chain is assembled from TRBV5-1 and TRBJ1-1; 11 central bases correspond to TRBD1. The TCR was taken from a human donor with acute or convalescent COVID-19. The donor label of this sample is uncertain. The sequencing input was peripheral blood. The CDR3 protein: CASKIRTGGGTEAFF. Read as DNA, the sequence is TGCGCCAGCAAAATTCGGACAGGGGGCGGAACTGAAGCTTTCTTT.